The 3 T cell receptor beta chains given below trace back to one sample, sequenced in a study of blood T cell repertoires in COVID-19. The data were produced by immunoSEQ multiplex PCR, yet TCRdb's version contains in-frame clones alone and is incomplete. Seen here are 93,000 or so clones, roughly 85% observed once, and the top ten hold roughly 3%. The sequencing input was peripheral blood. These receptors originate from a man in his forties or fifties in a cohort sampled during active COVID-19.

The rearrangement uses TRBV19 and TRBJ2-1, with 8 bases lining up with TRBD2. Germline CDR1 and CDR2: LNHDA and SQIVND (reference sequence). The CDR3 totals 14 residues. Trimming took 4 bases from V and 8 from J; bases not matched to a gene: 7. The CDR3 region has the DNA TGTGCCAGTAGTAGGACGGGGGGGCTTTATGAGCAGTTCTTC. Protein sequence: CASSRTGGLYEQFF.

The CDR3 spells CATSVQGGNSPLHF. CDR3 bases: TGTGCCACCAGCGTGCAGGGCGGTAATTCACCCCTCCACTTT. V gene TRBV15 combines with J gene TRBJ1-6, with D possibly TRBD1 on 5 matching bases. This CDR3 has 14 residues. Looked up from germline, CDR1 is LNHNV and CDR2 is YYDKDF (reference sequence). Trimming stripped 5 bases from V and 6 bases from J, with 11 bases between.

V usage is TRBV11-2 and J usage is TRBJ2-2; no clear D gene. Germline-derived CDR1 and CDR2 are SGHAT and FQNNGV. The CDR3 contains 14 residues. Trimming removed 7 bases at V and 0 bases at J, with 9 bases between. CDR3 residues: CASKLNANTGELFF. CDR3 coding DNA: TGTGCCAGCAAACTGAACGCGAACACCGGGGAGCTGTTTTTT.